This paragraph reports one TCR beta chain. Its antigen is currently unknown. This entry is derived from a study of cytomegalovirus exposure and HLA in healthy donors. Study conclusions and caveats: Earlier results showed most TCR beta V segments being productive about 87% or about 30% of the time. Among TCR beta chains, those listed as cytomegalovirus-associated numbered over 150. Specificity of three CMV-associated chains for CMV antigens was verified in vitro. For most TCR sequences rarity was the rule, although some public TCRs occurred in many donors.

The CDR3 is 20 amino acids. Germline V gene sequence: CDR1 SGDLS, CDR2 YYNGEE. The J segment lost 2 bases and the V segment lost 0 bases, leaving 14 bases of the junction unmatched. The PCR employed 60 Vbeta primers together with 13 Jbeta primers. TCRdb keeps only in-frame clones here, not all; method: immunoSEQ multiplex PCR. The sample carries some 84,000 clones, roughly 61% recorded once. The sequence was collected from a woman aged 40 to 50 in good health and CMV-seropositive. Sequenced input: PBMCs. This rearrangement joins TRBV9 to TRBJ2-2; TRBD1 aligns across 9 bases. As DNA, the CDR3 is TGTGCCAGCAGCGTAGCTACGGGGAGGTGGGACAGGGCCAACACCGGGGAGCTGTTTTTT. As protein: CASSVATGRWDRANTGELFF.